The entry below gives a single TCR beta chain sequence along with its context. The data were taken from a study of blood T cell repertoires in COVID-19. Only in-frame clones appear in the TCRdb table, and some are missing; sequencing was by immunoSEQ multiplex PCR. The table records around 290,000 clones, more than 75% of them present only once. The V gene lost 2 bases and the J gene lost 2 bases, with 16 bases spanning the gap. This CDR3 has 16 amino acids. CDR1 is SEHNR, CDR2 FQNEAQ, per germline (reference sequence). V and J are TRBV7-9 and TRBJ2-7, with a tentative D call TRBD2 (5 bases). Sequenced input: PBMCs or T cells enriched from blood (not recorded which). The receptor's source is a woman in her fifties or sixties in a cohort exposed to, infected with or recovered from COVID-19 (not recorded which). The CDR3 region is CASSLPRGSEAYEQYF. CDR3 bases: TGTGCCAGCAGCTTACCCCGGGGTAGCGAGGCCTACGAGCAGTACTTC.